The 20 T cell receptor beta chains listed next were all sequenced from one sample in a study of shared clonotypes between healthy human individuals. The method was immunoSEQ multiplex PCR; TCRdb's version includes in-frame clones alone and lacks a portion of them. The table has about 2.1 million clones, 93% seen once. In the naive CD8 group, cells lacked CD45RO and were positively selected for CCR7, so terminally differentiated effector memory CD45RA+ cells were left out. The material sequenced was naive CD8+ T cells from PBMCs. Every receptor here comes from a man aged 18-30 years in good health. Some clones in this sample may be carry-over from other donors' samples.

The chain couples TRBV15 to TRBJ1-5; the D gene is possibly TRBD1 (5 bases). The CDR3 has 19 residues. Trimming cost V 3 bases and J 2 bases, with 23 bases left between them. From germline, CDR1 is LNHNV and CDR2 YYDKDF (reference sequence). CDR3 protein: CATSSRRDRPSDGNQPQHF. The DNA for the CDR3 is TGTGCCACCAGCAGCAGAAGAGACAGACCTAGTGACGGCAATCAGCCCCAGCATTTT. Using reference TRBV15 and TRBJ1-5 for the parts outside the CDR3, the full variable domain is DAMVIQNPRYQVTQFGKPVTLSCSQTLNHNVMYWYQQKSSQAPKLLFHYYDKDFNNEADTPDNFQSRRPNTSFCFLDIRSPGLGDTAMYLCATSSRRDRPSDGNQPQHFGDGTRLSIL.

CDR3 region: CASSTRSGSNTGELFF. In DNA form, the CDR3 reads TGTGCCAGCAGCACGCGGAGCGGGAGCAACACCGGGGAGCTGTTTTTT. The V gene is TRBV9, the J gene TRBJ2-2; TRBD2 matches at 8 bases. CDR3 length equals 16 residues. Looked up from germline, CDR1 is SGDLS and CDR2 is YYNGEE. V was clipped by 4 bases and J by 2 bases; unmatched bases: 7.

V is TRBV5-1 and J is TRBJ2-7; D may match TRBD1 or TRBD2 (7 bases each). The V end was cut by 5 bases, the J end by 3 bases, with 15 bases between. The CDR3 is 14 amino acids. CDR1 is SGHRS, CDR2 YFSETQ, per germline. CDR3 coding DNA: TGCGCCAGCAGTCAACAGGGGAGGGGCTACGAGCAGTACTTC. It encodes CASSQQGRGYEQYF.

V usage is TRBV30 and J usage is TRBJ2-7; TRBD2 matches at 10 bases. Looked up from germline, CDR1 is GTSNPN and CDR2 is SVGIG (reference sequence). The CDR3 runs 14 residues. With 2 bases clipped from V and 3 bases from J, the junction kept 4 bases outside the gene matches. CDR3 coding DNA: TGTGCCTGGAGTCCTAGCGGGGGAAACTACGAGCAGTACTTC. Its translation is CAWSPSGGNYEQYF. The entire variable domain, with the rest obtained from reference TRBV30 and TRBJ2-7, is as follows: SQTIHQWPATLVQPVGSPLSLECTVEGTSNPNLYWYRQAAGRGLQLLFYSVGIGQISSEVPQNLSASRPQDRQFILSSKKLLLSDSGFYLCAWSPSGGNYEQYFGPGTRLTVT.

This chain uses TRBV27 with TRBJ2-3; 12 nucleotides match TRBD2. The CDR3 length is 15 residues. Germline CDR1 MNHEY, CDR2 SMNVEV (reference sequence). V shed 5 bases and J 5 bases; nucleotides not matched to a gene: 5. In DNA form, the CDR3 reads TGTGCCAGCAGTATACTAGCGGGAGGAGGAGATACGCAGTATTTT. Translated: CASSILAGGGDTQYF.

This rearrangement joins TRBV7-9 to TRBJ1-1; the D is unclear. CDR3 length: 14 amino acids. CDR1 SEHNR and CDR2 FQNEAQ come from the germline V gene (reference sequence). Trimming took 3 bases from V and 1 from J, leaving 9 bases between them. The CDR3 protein is CASSFSEGNTEAFF. The CDR3 DNA sequence: TGTGCCAGCAGCTTTAGCGAGGGGAACACTGAAGCTTTCTTT.

The J gene is TRBJ1-2, the V gene TRBV27; 11 positions agree with TRBD1. Germline V CDR1 and CDR2: MNHEY, SMNVEV (reference sequence). The CDR3 has 15 amino acids. J was trimmed by 4 bases and V by 7 bases; bases with no gene match: 8. CDR3 region: CASTFGTGGSYGYTF. CDR3 nucleotides: TGTGCCAGCACGTTTGGGACAGGGGGGAGCTATGGCTACACCTTC.

This clone has a single count. The chain carries TRBV20-1 and TRBJ2-1; D possibly corresponds to TRBD1 (6 bases). Germline CDR1 is DFQATT and CDR2 is SNEGSKA (reference sequence). The CDR3 spans 11 residues. V was pared by 6 bases and J by 10 bases, with 13 bases between. The DNA of the CDR3 is TGCAGTGCCCCGGACAGTTGGGAGCAGTTCTTC. Residues: CSAPDSWEQFF.

The chain couples TRBV4-3 to TRBJ2-7, with D tentatively TRBD1 (5 bases). CDR1 is LGHNA and CDR2 is YSLEER in the germline V gene. The CDR3 consists of 15 residues. V lost 4 bases and J 0 bases, leaving 13 bases between the germline ends. CDR3 residues: CASSPGRVSSYEQYF. In DNA form, the CDR3 reads TGCGCCAGCAGCCCCGGCAGGGTTAGCTCCTACGAGCAGTACTTC.

The chain couples TRBV4-3 to TRBJ2-1; D is perhaps TRBD1 (6 bases). The germline gives CDR1 LGHNA, CDR2 YSLEER. V lost 2 bases to trimming and J lost 8 bases, with 25 bases between them. CDR3 length: 18 amino acids. The DNA of the CDR3 is TGCGCCAGCAGCCAAAAACAGGGATACGGTCGGGATGTGTATGAGCAGTTCTTC. Translation: CASSQKQGYGRDVYEQFF.

The genes are TRBV25-1 and TRBJ2-7, with TRBD2 matching 8 bases. Germline-derived CDR1 and CDR2 are MGHDK and SYGVNS. Trimming removed 5 bases from V and 3 bases from J; junction bases left unmatched: 6. The CDR3 is 14 residues long. Here the CDR3 DNA reads TGTGCCAGCAGTCCCCCGGGGGGGCACTACGAGCAGTACTTC. Its protein is CASSPPGGHYEQYF.

CDR3 in amino acids: CASSMISLDLGGVYNEQFF. CDR3 sequence (DNA): TGTGCCAGCAGCATGATATCGCTGGACTTGGGAGGGGTCTACAATGAGCAGTTCTTC. The rearrangement uses TRBV11-2 and TRBJ2-1, with 7 nucleotides matching TRBD2. With V trimmed by 5 bases and J by 3 bases, 19 bases remained unmatched. CDR1 is SGHAT and CDR2 is FQNNGV in the germline V gene. There are 19 residues in the CDR3.

J is TRBJ2-1 and V is TRBV5-8; D call uncertain. Germline assignment: CDR1 SGHTS and CDR2 YDEGEE. The CDR3 extends over 11 amino acids. V dropped 6 bases and J dropped 8 bases, with 9 bases sitting between them. The chain's CDR3 is CASTAPDEQFF. The CDR3 region has the DNA TGTGCCAGCACCGCACCGGATGAGCAGTTCTTC.

A remark on this clone: Other DNA sequences in this specimen translate into the identical CDR3. The genes are TRBV19 and TRBJ1-1; D is uncertain. Trimming removed 1 base from V and 2 bases from J, with 5 bases in between. Germline lookup yields CDR1 LNHDA and CDR2 SQIVND (reference sequence). CDR3 length equals 13 residues. The CDR3 region has the DNA TGTGCCAGTAGTATAGCGGTTAACACTGAAGCTTTCTTT. Its translation is CASSIAVNTEAFF.

This chain uses TRBV7-9 with TRBJ2-7; D is possibly TRBD1 (5 bases). V shed 6 bases and J shed 6 bases, with 21 bases lying between them. The length of the CDR3 is 15 residues. Germline V CDR1 and CDR2: SEHNR, FQNEAQ (reference sequence). The DNA of the CDR3 is TGTGCCAGCAGTTCAAGCCCAGGGTATGTTTCCGAGCAGTACTTC. Translation gives CASSSSPGYVSEQYF.

This clone was observed a handful of times. The V gene is TRBV2, the J gene TRBJ1-4; D is perhaps TRBD1 (5 bases). The germline CDR1 and CDR2 sequences are SNHLY and FYNNEI. The CDR3 is 13 residues long. The V end was cut by 4 bases, the J end by 4 bases, with 7 bases between. CDR3 sequence reads: CASSGGGNEKLFF. CDR3 in DNA: TGTGCCAGCAGTGGCGGGGGTAATGAAAAACTGTTTTTT.

This clone was seen only once. The genes are TRBV12-5 and TRBJ2-7; a weak D match, TRBD2 (5 bases). Trimming pared 1 base from V and 4 bases from J, leaving 11 bases between. The CDR3 loop spans 14 amino acids. Germline V gives CDR1 LGHNT, CDR2 FRNRAP. As DNA, the CDR3 is TGTGCTAGTGGTTTGGGAGGGATAGGGTACGAGCAGTACTTC. Protein product: CASGLGGIGYEQYF.

The V call is TRBV27, the J call TRBJ2-7; TRBD1 or TRBD2 may be the D gene (5 bases each). The V end was cut by 4 bases, the J end by 5 bases, with 24 bases between. Germline assignment: CDR1 MNHEY and CDR2 SMNVEV (reference sequence). The CDR3 has 17 residues. CDR3 region: CASSSRTGTPRLDEQYF. In nucleotides, the CDR3 is TGTGCCAGCAGTTCTAGGACCGGGACCCCCAGGTTGGACGAGCAGTACTTC.

This clone was counted only a few times. V is TRBV19 and J is TRBJ1-5, with unresolved D. The CDR3 spans 14 residues. Germline assignment: CDR1 LNHDA and CDR2 SQIVND (reference sequence). V shed 5 bases and J shed 3 bases, with 11 bases lying between them. CDR3 residues: CASSFPHNNQPQHF. DNA of the CDR3: TGTGCCAGTAGTTTCCCCCACAACAATCAGCCCCAGCATTTT.

As concerns this clone: Other DNA sequences in the same sample also yield this CDR3. The V and J genes are TRBV11-2 and TRBJ2-7, with TRBD1 matching 9 bases. V lost 4 bases, J lost 2 bases, and 3 bases stayed unmatched. The CDR3 runs to 14 residues. Germline CDR1 is SGHAT and CDR2 is FQNNGV. The CDR3 sequence is CASSSRDRAYEQYF. The CDR3 nucleotides read TGTGCCAGCAGCTCCCGGGACAGGGCCTACGAGCAGTACTTC.